These 13 T cell receptor beta chains were sequenced from one sample in a study of tumor-infiltrating lymphocytes in primary liver carcinoma. Germline DNA was also extracted, and blood RNA was taken from unsorted whole blood. A primer matching the constant region was used to make TCR beta cDNA from approximately 520 ng of total RNA. Slightly modified ARM-PCR with three nested multiplex PCR rounds yielded TCR beta libraries. The first two PCR rounds used TRBV1-TRBV30 forward primers with a C-beta reverse primer, 10 to 11 cycles each. MiXCR was run by TCRdb on the multiplex PCR reads, yielding one entry per CDR3 protein. The table records approximately 320,000 distinct CDR3 sequences, around three fifths of them present only once. The specimen was peripheral blood. The receptor source for this set is a woman younger than 45 with primary liver carcinoma and hepatitis B virus infection.

This clonotype has ten or more counts. This chain uses TRBV5-5 with TRBJ2-5, with 8 bases fitting TRBD1. The CDR3 totals 14 residues. The germline V gene has CDR1 SGHKS and CDR2 YYEKEE (reference sequence). V lost 3 bases, J lost 5 bases, and 6 bases stayed unmatched. CDR3 nucleotide sequence: TGTGCCAGCAGCTCGGGACAGGCCCGGGAGACCCAGTACTTC. It translates to CASSSGQARETQYF. Using reference TRBV5-5 and TRBJ2-5 for the parts outside the CDR3, the full variable domain is DAGVTQSPTHLIKTRGQQVTLRCSPISGHKSVSWYQQVLGQGPQFIFQYYEKEERGRGNFPDRFSARQFPNYSSELNVNALLLGDSALYLCASSSGQARETQYFGPGTRLLVL.

Regarding this clonotype: Mismatch with germline at one junction end may stem from a read error. CDR3 sequence (DNA): TGTGCCAGCAAAAGCCTTCTTGGACAGGGTGAAACTTTCTTC. Its protein is CASKSLLGQGETFF. V is TRBV11-3 and J is TRBJ1-1; TRBD1 matches 8 bases. From germline, CDR1 is SGHNT and CDR2 YENEEA. The CDR3 is made up of 14 amino acids. The whole variable domain, filled in from reference TRBV11-3 and TRBJ1-1, reads EAGVVQSPRYKIIEKKQPVAFWCNPISGHNTLYWYLQNLGQGPELLIRYENEEAVDDSQLPKDRFSAERLKGVDSTLKIQPAELGDSAVYLCASKSLLGQGETFFGQGTRLTVV.

The sample holds a few counts of this clonotype. V gene TRBV5-6 combines with J gene TRBJ1-6; TRBD1 agrees at 8 bases. This CDR3 is 14 amino acids long. The trim removed 3 bases at V and 9 bases at J, leaving 5 bases unmatched. CDR1 and CDR2 from the germline V gene are SGHDT and YYEEEE. CDR3 nucleotide sequence: TGTGCCAGCAGCTATACAGGGGGGAGTTCACCCCTCCACTTT. Translating it yields CASSYTGGSSPLHF. Full variable domain (rest looked up from reference TRBV5-6 and TRBJ1-6): DAGVTQSPTHLIKTRGQQVTLRCSPKSGHDTVSWYQQALGQGPQFIFQYYEEEERQRGNFPDRFSGHQFPNYSSELNVNALLLGDSALYLCASSYTGGSSPLHFGNGTRLTVT.

Turning to this clonotype: A much larger clonotype is one base distant, so this may be a read error. V gene TRBV4-1 combines with J gene TRBJ2-5; 11 bases agree with TRBD2. The CDR3 runs to 18 residues. With V trimmed by 4 bases and J by 3 bases, 13 bases remained unmatched. Germline V gene lookup returns CDR1 MGHRA and CDR2 YSYEKL. This CDR3 reads CASSLAPLLAGEKETQYF. CDR3 DNA sequence: TGCGCCAGCAGCCTTGCGCCACTACTAGCGGGAGAAAAAGAGACCCAGTACTTC.

This clonotype was detected a few times. CDR3: CASSQTLPAAFYGYTF. Written as DNA, the CDR3 is TGCGCCAGCAGCCAGACCCTTCCGGCGGCTTTCTATGGCTACACCTTC. The rearrangement joins TRBV4-1 to TRBJ1-2; D is ambiguous. Germline V lookup: CDR1 MGHRA, CDR2 YSYEKL. The CDR3 has 16 amino acids. V dropped 3 bases and J dropped 4 bases, with 18 bases sitting between them.

As regards this clonotype: Relative to the germline gene, one junction end is altered; a read error may explain this. The rearrangement links TRBV6-5 to TRBJ2-7; no reliable D call. Germline-derived CDR1 and CDR2 are MNHEY and SVGAGI. The CDR3 loop spans 11 amino acids. This CDR3 is CASSYGHEHYF. DNA of the CDR3: TGTGCAAGCAGTTACGGCCACGAGCACTACTTC.

With regard to this clonotype: The junction departs from germline at one end; a sequencing error may be responsible. The rearrangement links TRBV9 to TRBJ1-1; D unresolved. Germline CDR1 reads SGDLS; CDR2 reads YYNGEE. The CDR3 contains 18 residues. The CDR3 protein is CASSPGEGTLGGNTEAFF. The CDR3 nucleotides read TGTGCCAGCAGCCCGGGAGAGGGCACTCTCGGAGGGAACACTGAAGCCTTCTTT.

This clonotype showed up just a few times. The chain carries TRBV7-9 and TRBJ2-1; unclear D gene. Per the germline V gene, CDR1 is SEHNR and CDR2 is FQNEAQ (reference sequence). Trimming stripped 2 bases from V and 9 bases from J, with 8 bases between. CDR3 length equals 12 residues. The CDR3 protein is CASSLPASEQFF. The CDR3 DNA reads TGTGCCAGCAGCTTACCCGCCAGTGAGCAGTTCTTC.

A word on this clonotype: The junction shows a germline mismatch at one end, possibly a read error. This chain links TRBV11-2 with TRBJ2-5; no definite D call. Germline CDR1 is SGHAT and CDR2 is FQNNGV. The CDR3 runs 14 residues. This chain's CDR3 is CACSSWNSQETQYF. In nucleotides, the CDR3 is TGTGCCTGCAGCTCCTGGAATAGTCAAGAGACCCAGTACTTC.

In the case of this clonotype: It may be a read error: a sequence one base away is much more abundant. This sequence joins TRBV12-3 or TRBV12-4 and TRBJ1-2; D is undetermined. V lost 7 bases and J 8 bases, leaving 11 bases between the germline ends. The CDR3 runs 11 residues. The CDR3, as DNA: TGTGCCAGCAATCAAATAAAGGGCTACACCTTC. It encodes CASNQIKGYTF.

Concerning this clonotype itself: This clone may be a read error of a much larger clone one base away. The V call is TRBV28, the J call TRBJ2-5; possibly TRBD1 or TRBD2 for D (5 bases each). The CDR3 is 14 residues long. Germline V lookup: CDR1 MDHEN, CDR2 SYDVKM. The V end lost 5 bases, the J end lost 5 bases, and 15 bases lay between the germline ends. DNA of the CDR3: TGTGCCAGCAGTGTGATTGGGGGATGGGAGACCCAGTACTTC. It encodes CASSVIGGWETQYF.

This clonotype occurred once. Possible read error: a much larger clone is one base away. The gene calls are TRBV4-3 and TRBJ2-1; 11 nucleotides agree with TRBD2. This CDR3 comprises 15 residues. Per germline, CDR1 LGHNA and CDR2 YSLEER. The CDR3 region is CTSSLTSGSGYEQFF. The CDR3 nucleotides read TGCACCAGCAGTCTAACTAGCGGGAGCGGGTATGAGCAGTTCTTC.

With regard to this clonotype: This may be a read error: a much more frequent sequence differs by one nucleotide. The chain links TRBV4-1 to TRBJ2-1; D call uncertain. The CDR3 loop spans 16 amino acids. In germline, CDR1 is MGHRA, CDR2 YSYEKL. The CDR3 DNA follows: TGCGCCGGCAGCCTTAGTAGTGGCGGACCCTACAATGAGCAGTTCTTC. It specifies CAGSLSSGGPYNEQFF.